In this sample, the clone carrying this T cell receptor beta chain turned up many times. Antigen specificity is unknown. This CDR3 is 13 amino acids long. V lost 3 bases, J lost 2 bases, and 7 bases lay in between. Looked up from germline, CDR1 is SNHLY and CDR2 is FYNNEI. This record comes from a study of T cell repertoires in cytomegalovirus infection. At the level of the study: Based on public TCR beta signatures, there were indications of CMV infection and of a matching HLA type.

TCRdb reprocessed the reads via MiXCR and lists one record per CDR3 protein. The repertoire holds about 130,000 distinct CDR3 sequences, roughly 8.2% seen once, with roughly a tenth in the top ten. Broader study findings: In two of eight donors, the top clonotype was HLA-C-restricted CMV-specific.

The chain is built from TRBV2 and TRBJ1-2, with unresolved D. The sequencing sample was made of PBMCs. This receptor was identified in a human donor in good health (CMV status not recorded). Some clones in this sample may be carry-over from other donors' samples. CDR3 amino acids: CASSERLNYGYTF. In DNA, the CDR3 is TGTGCCAGCAGTGAGAGACTCAACTATGGCTACACCTTC. The complete variable domain, with remaining parts taken from reference TRBV2 and TRBJ1-2, reads EPEVTQTPSHQVTQMGQEVILRCVPISNHLYFYWYRQILGQKVEFLVSFYNNEISEKSEIFDDQFSVERPDGSNFTLKIRSTKLEDSAMYFCASSERLNYGYTFGSGTRLTVV.